This TCR beta chain is drawn from a study of control samples from healthy donors and cancer patients. Profiled with immunoSEQ multiplex PCR; TCRdb holds only in-frame clones, not every one. The data show 100,000 to 150,000 clones, 92% seen once. Germline CDR1 is SNHLY and CDR2 is FYNNEI. This CDR3 has 10 amino acids. The V end lost 8 bases, the J end lost 2 bases, and 4 bases lay between the germline ends. The TCR was taken from a man aged 18 to 29 in good health. The V call is TRBV2, the J call TRBJ2-7; D gene ambiguous. Sequencing was carried out using blood. CDR3 in DNA: TGTGCCAGCGGTCCCTACGAGCAGTACTTC. Encoded protein: CASGPYEQYF.